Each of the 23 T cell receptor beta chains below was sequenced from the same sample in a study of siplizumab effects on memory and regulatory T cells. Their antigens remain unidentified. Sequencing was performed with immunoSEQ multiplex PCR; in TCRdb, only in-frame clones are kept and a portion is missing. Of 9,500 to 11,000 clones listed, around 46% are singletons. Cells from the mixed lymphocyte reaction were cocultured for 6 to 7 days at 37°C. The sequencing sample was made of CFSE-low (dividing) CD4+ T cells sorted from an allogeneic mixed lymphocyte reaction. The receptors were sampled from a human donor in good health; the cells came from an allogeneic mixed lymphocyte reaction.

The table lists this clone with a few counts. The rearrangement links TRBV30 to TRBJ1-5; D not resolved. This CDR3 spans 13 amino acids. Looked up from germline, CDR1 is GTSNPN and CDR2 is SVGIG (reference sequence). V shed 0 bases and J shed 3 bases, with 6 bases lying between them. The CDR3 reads CAWSVRINQPQHF. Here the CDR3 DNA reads TGTGCCTGGAGTGTACGGATCAATCAGCCCCAGCATTTT. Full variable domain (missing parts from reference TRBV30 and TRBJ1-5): SQTIHQWPATLVQPVGSPLSLECTVEGTSNPNLYWYRQAAGRGLQLLFYSVGIGQISSEVPQNLSASRPQDRQFILSSKKLLLSDSGFYLCAWSVRINQPQHFGDGTRLSIL.

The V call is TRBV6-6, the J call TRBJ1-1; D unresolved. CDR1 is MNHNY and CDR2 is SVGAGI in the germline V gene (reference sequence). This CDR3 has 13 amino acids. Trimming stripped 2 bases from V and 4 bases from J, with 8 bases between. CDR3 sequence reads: CASSYERVTEAFF. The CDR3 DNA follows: TGTGCCAGCAGTTACGAGAGAGTCACTGAAGCTTTCTTT.

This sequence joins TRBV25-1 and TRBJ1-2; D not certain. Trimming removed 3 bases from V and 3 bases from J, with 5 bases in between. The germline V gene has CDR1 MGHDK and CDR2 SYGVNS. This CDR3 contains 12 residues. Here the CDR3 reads CASSDRDYGYTF. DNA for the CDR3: TGTGCCAGCAGTGATAGAGACTATGGCTACACCTTC.

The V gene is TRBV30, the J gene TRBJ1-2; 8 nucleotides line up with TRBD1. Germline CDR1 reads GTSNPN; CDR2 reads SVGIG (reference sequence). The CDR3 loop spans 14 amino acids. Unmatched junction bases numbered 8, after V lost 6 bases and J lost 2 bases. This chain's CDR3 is CACDWTGRNYGYTF. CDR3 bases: TGTGCCTGCGATTGGACAGGGAGAAACTATGGCTACACCTTC.

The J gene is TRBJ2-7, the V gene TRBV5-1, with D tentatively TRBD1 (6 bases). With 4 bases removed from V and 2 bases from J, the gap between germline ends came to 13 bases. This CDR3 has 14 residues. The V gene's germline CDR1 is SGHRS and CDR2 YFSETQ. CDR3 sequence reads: CASSVLQGAYEQYF. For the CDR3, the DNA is TGCGCCAGCAGCGTCTTACAGGGCGCCTACGAGCAGTACTTC.

The CDR3 nucleotides are TGTGCCAGCACCCCCGGTTATGGGGGCTACACCTTC. Protein sequence: CASTPGYGGYTF. V is TRBV28 and J is TRBJ1-2; unclear D gene. V was clipped by 7 bases and J by 8 bases, with 14 bases between them. The CDR3 length is 12 residues. The V gene's germline CDR1 is MDHEN and CDR2 SYDVKM.

CDR3 bases: TGTGCCAGCAAGGAGAGCCCCTACGAGCAGTACTTC. Its protein product is CASKESPYEQYF. The chain carries TRBV28 and TRBJ2-7, with no clear D. V was cut by 7 bases and J by 2 bases, with 9 bases left in between. Germline-derived CDR1 and CDR2 are MDHEN and SYDVKM. The CDR3 extends over 12 amino acids. Full variable domain (missing parts from reference TRBV28 and TRBJ2-7): DVKVTQSSRYLVKRTGEKVFLECVQDMDHENMFWYRQDPGLGLRLIYFSYDVKMKEKGDIPEGYSVSREKKERFSLILESASTNQTSMYLCASKESPYEQYFGPGTRLTVT.

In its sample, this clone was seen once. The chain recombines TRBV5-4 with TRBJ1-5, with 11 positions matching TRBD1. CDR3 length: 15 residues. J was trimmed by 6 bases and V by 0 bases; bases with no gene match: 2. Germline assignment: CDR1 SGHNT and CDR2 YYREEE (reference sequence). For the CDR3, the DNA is TGTGCCAGCAGCTTGGGGGGGACAGGGGGTCAGCCCCAGCATTTT. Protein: CASSLGGTGGQPQHF.

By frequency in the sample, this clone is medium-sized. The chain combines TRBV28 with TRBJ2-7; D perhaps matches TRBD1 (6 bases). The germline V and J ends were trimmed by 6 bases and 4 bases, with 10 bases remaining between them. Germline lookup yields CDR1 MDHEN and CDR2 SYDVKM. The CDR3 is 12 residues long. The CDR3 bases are TGTGCCAGCAGGCAGGGGCAGTACGAGCAGTACTTC. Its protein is CASRQGQYEQYF.

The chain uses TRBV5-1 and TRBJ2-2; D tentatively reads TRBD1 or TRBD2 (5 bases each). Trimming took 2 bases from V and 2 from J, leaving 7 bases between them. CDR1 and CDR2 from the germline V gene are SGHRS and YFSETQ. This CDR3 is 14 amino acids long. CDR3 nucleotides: TGCGCCAGCAGCTTAAGGGACAACACCGGGGAGCTGTTTTTT. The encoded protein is CASSLRDNTGELFF.

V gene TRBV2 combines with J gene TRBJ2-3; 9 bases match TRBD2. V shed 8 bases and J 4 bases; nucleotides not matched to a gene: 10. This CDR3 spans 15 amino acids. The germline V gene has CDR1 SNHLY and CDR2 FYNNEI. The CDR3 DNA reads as TGTGCCAGCCAGCGGGAGGCCGCGGGGGCAGATACGCAGTATTTT. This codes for CASQREAAGADTQYF. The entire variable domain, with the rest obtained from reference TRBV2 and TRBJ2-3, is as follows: EPEVTQTPSHQVTQMGQEVILRCVPISNHLYFYWYRQILGQKVEFLVSFYNNEISEKSEIFDDQFSVERPDGSNFTLKIRSTKLEDSAMYFCASQREAAGADTQYFGPGTRLTVL.

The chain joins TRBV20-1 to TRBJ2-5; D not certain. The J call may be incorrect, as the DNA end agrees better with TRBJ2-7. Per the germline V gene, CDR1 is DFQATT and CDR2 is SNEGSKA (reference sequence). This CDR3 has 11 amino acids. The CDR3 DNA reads TGCAGTGCTACAACAAAATACGAGCAGTACTTC. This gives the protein CSATTKYEQYF.

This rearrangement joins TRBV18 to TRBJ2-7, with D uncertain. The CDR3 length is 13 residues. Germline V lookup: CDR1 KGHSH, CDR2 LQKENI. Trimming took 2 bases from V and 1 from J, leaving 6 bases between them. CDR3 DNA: TGTGCCAGCTCACCAGGAACTTCCTACGAGCAGTACTTC. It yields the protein CASSPGTSYEQYF. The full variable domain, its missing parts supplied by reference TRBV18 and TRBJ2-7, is NAGVMQNPRHLVRRRGQEARLRCSPMKGHSHVYWYRQLPEEGLKFMVYLQKENIIDESGMPKERFSAEFPKEGPSILRIQQVVRGDSAAYFCASSPGTSYEQYFGPGTRLTVT.

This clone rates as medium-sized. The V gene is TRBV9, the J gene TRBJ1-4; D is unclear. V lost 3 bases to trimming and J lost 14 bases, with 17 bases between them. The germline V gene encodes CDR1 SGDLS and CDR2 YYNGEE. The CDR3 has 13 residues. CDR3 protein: CASSAGDRRALFF. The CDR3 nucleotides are TGTGCCAGCAGCGCAGGAGACCGGAGAGCTCTGTTTTTT.

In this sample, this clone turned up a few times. CDR3 protein: CASSKVFVQVEAGELFF. The DNA for the CDR3 is TGTGCCAGCAGCAAAGTATTCGTTCAGGTAGAGGCCGGGGAGCTGTTTTTT. The rearrangement joins TRBV21-1 to TRBJ2-2. TRBV21-1 constitutes a pseudogene. The CDR3 runs 17 residues.

Written as DNA, the CDR3 is TGCAGCGTTCTTGTCCATAATCAGCCCCAGCATTTT. Translated: CSVLVHNQPQHF. The chain carries TRBV29-1 and TRBJ1-5; D uncertain. CDR1 SQVTM and CDR2 ANQGSEA come from the germline V gene. The CDR3 extends over 12 amino acids. V was clipped by 5 bases and J by 4 bases, with 9 bases between them.

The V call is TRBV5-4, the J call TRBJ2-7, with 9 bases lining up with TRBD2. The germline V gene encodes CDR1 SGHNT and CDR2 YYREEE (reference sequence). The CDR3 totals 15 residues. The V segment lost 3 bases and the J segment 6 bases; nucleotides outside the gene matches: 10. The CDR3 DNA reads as TGTGCCAGCAGCTCGCGGGGGGGGACTACACTCGAGCAGTACTTC. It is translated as CASSSRGGTTLEQYF.

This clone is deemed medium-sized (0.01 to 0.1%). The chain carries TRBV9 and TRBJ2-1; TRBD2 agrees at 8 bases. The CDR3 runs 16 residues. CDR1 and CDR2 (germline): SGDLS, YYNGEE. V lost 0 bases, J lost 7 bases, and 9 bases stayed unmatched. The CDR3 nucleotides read TGTGCCAGCAGCGTAGGTTCGGCGGGAGGAAAGAATGAGCAGTTCTTC. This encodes CASSVGSAGGKNEQFF.

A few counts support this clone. CDR3 region: CASSPQGANGYTF. CDR3 sequence (DNA): TGCGCCAGCAGCCCACAGGGGGCCAATGGCTACACCTTC. V gene TRBV5-1 combines with J gene TRBJ1-2; 9 nucleotides agree with TRBD1. The CDR3 contains 13 residues. V was pared by 4 bases and J by 6 bases, with 4 bases of the junction left unmatched. Germline V gene sequence: CDR1 SGHRS, CDR2 YFSETQ.

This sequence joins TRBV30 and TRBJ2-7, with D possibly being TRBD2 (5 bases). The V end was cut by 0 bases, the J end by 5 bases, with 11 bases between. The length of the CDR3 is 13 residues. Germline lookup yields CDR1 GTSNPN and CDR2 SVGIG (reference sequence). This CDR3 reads CAWSVPGGHEQYF. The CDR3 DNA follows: TGTGCCTGGAGTGTCCCAGGAGGTCACGAGCAGTACTTC.

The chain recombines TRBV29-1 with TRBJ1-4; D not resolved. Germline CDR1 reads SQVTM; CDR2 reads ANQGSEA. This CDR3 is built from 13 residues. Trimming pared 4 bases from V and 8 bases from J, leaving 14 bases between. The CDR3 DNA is TGCAGCGTTGTAGGTCGGTTAGGAGAAAAACTGTTTTTT. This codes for CSVVGRLGEKLFF.

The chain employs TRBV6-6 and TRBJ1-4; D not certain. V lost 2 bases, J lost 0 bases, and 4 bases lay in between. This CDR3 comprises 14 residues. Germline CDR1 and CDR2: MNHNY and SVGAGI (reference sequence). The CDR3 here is CASSYRSTNEKLFF. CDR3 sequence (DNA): TGTGCCAGCAGTTACAGGTCAACTAATGAAAAACTGTTTTTT.

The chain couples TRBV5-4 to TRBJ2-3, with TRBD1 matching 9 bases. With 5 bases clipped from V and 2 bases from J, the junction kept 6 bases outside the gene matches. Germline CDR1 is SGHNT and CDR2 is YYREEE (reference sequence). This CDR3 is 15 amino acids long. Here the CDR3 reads CASRKDRGYTDTQYF. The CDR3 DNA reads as TGTGCCAGCAGGAAGGACAGGGGATACACAGATACGCAGTATTTT.